What follows are 17 T cell receptor beta chains derived from one specimen sequenced in a study of cytomegalovirus exposure and HLA in healthy donors. PCR primers comprised 60 Vbeta and 13 Jbeta primers. The assay was immunoSEQ multiplex PCR, and TCRdb's table has in-frame clones only and misses some. The data contain 150,000 to 200,000 clones, around 70% of them seen just once; the ten biggest clones take up about 2.7%. Source material: PBMCs. These TCRs come from a male donor in good health and CMV-seronegative.

CDR3 coding DNA: TGTGCCAGCTCACCGGGACAGGTCGCGAGCAATCAGCCCCAGCATTTT. It is translated as CASSPGQVASNQPQHF. The chain has TRBV18 and TRBJ1-5, with 8 positions matching TRBD1. The CDR3 totals 16 residues. Germline values: CDR1 KGHSH, CDR2 LQKENI. V was pared by 3 bases and J by 1 base, with 5 bases of the junction left unmatched.

The chain has TRBV25-1 and TRBJ2-7; D is ambiguous. Germline V lookup: CDR1 MGHDK, CDR2 SYGVNS. The CDR3 runs to 14 residues. Trimming took off 3 bases at V and 2 bases at J, with 11 bases between the two ends. CDR3 DNA: TGTGCCAGCAGTGAGCCTCAGAACACCTACGAGCAGTACTTC. Its protein product is CASSEPQNTYEQYF.

This clone was detected once. V is TRBV4-3 and J is TRBJ2-7, with unresolved D. The V end was cut by 3 bases, the J end by 2 bases, with 17 bases between. This CDR3 contains 16 residues. Per the germline V gene, CDR1 is LGHNA and CDR2 is YSLEER. The DNA of the CDR3 is TGCGCCAGCAGCCAGGTAAACCTTGGCACTACCTACGAGCAGTACTTC. Translated, it gives CASSQVNLGTTYEQYF.

As concerns this clone: Relative to the germline gene, one junction end is altered; a read error may explain this. This chain joins TRBV19 and TRBJ1-5; 8 bases match TRBD1. CDR3 length: 14 residues. CDR1 and CDR2 from the germline V gene are LNHDA and SQIVND (reference sequence). Here the CDR3 DNA reads TGTGCCAGTAGTATACCAGGGGGCAAACAGCCCCAGCATTTT. It translates to CASSIPGGKQPQHF.

This chain uses TRBV4-1 with TRBJ2-1; D not certain. Trimming pared 2 bases from V and 1 base from J, leaving 3 bases between. Germline loops: CDR1 MGHRA, CDR2 YSYEKL. The CDR3 is 13 amino acids. DNA for the CDR3: TGCGCCAGCAGCCAACAATCCTACAATGAGCAGTTCTTC. Translated: CASSQQSYNEQFF.

The chain combines TRBV5-8 with TRBJ2-1; 14 bases align to TRBD2. The CDR3 loop spans 17 amino acids. CDR1 is SGHTS and CDR2 is YDEGEE in the germline V gene. With 4 bases clipped from V and 0 bases from J, the junction kept 3 bases outside the gene matches. CDR3 amino acids: CASSTGLAGASYNEQFF. Here the CDR3 DNA reads TGTGCCAGCAGCACGGGACTAGCGGGGGCCTCCTACAATGAGCAGTTCTTC.

The rearrangement links TRBV29-1 to TRBJ2-1, with 7 bases aligning to TRBD1. The ends lost 7 bases at V and 6 bases at J; junction bases unmatched: 9. CDR3 size: 13 residues. Per germline, CDR1 SQVTM and CDR2 ANQGSEA. CDR3 sequence: CSGARGLPNEQFF. CDR3 nucleotide sequence: TGCAGCGGGGCAAGGGGGCTCCCCAATGAGCAGTTCTTC.

CDR3 DNA sequence: TGTGCCAGCAGTGCCACAGGGGGCCCTGGAAACACCATATATTTT. This gives the protein CASSATGGPGNTIYF. The rearrangement joins TRBV6-5 to TRBJ1-3; 9 nucleotides agree with TRBD1. The J segment lost 2 bases and the V segment lost 5 bases, leaving 4 bases of the junction unmatched. The germline V gene encodes CDR1 MNHEY and CDR2 SVGAGI. CDR3 length: 15 residues.

This clone was detected once. The rearrangement uses TRBV7-9 and TRBJ2-1; 7 positions match TRBD2. Germline V gives CDR1 SEHNR, CDR2 FQNEAQ (reference sequence). The CDR3 loop spans 12 amino acids. CDR3 amino acids: CVPGGFYNEQFF. The CDR3, as DNA: TGTGTCCCGGGGGGTTTCTACAATGAGCAGTTCTTC.

This clone has a single count. The chain has TRBV29-1 and TRBJ1-5; D not certain. The CDR3 extends over 14 amino acids. The germline V gene encodes CDR1 SQVTM and CDR2 ANQGSEA. The V and J ends lost 4 bases and 6 bases respectively, with 16 bases between them. CDR3: CSVAPEGWGQPQHF. CDR3 sequence (DNA): TGCAGCGTTGCGCCGGAGGGATGGGGTCAGCCCCAGCATTTT.

Turning to this clone: The same CDR3 arises from other DNA sequences in this sample as well. This chain connects TRBV19 to TRBJ2-1; D uncertain. V was shortened by 6 bases and J by 4 bases, with 13 bases between the two germline ends. Germline lookup yields CDR1 LNHDA and CDR2 SQIVND (reference sequence). The CDR3 covers 14 residues. For the CDR3, the DNA is TGTGCCAGTAGCCCCAGTGGTTCGTACAATGAGCAGTTCTTC. Translating gives CASSPSGSYNEQFF.

The CDR3 loop is CAWSVGRPIEQFF. CDR3 sequence (DNA): TGTGCCTGGAGTGTAGGCAGGCCGATTGAGCAGTTCTTC. The chain carries TRBV30 and TRBJ2-1; D uncertain. Germline loops: CDR1 GTSNPN, CDR2 SVGIG (reference sequence). The CDR3 covers 13 residues. Trimming took off 0 bases at V and 9 bases at J, with 12 bases between the two ends.

This clone has just a few counts. Within the sample, other DNA sequences also encode this same CDR3. The V and J genes are TRBV29-1 and TRBJ2-1; TRBD1 matches at 11 bases. The CDR3 is made up of 13 amino acids. Trimming cost V 6 bases and J 4 bases; bases outside gene matches: 2. Germline V gene sequence: CDR1 SQVTM, CDR2 ANQGSEA. The CDR3 DNA is TGCAGCGTCGGGACAGGGGGGTACAATGAGCAGTTCTTC. Its translation is CSVGTGGYNEQFF.

The chain carries TRBV4-1 and TRBJ2-3; TRBD1 aligns across 7 bases. CDR1 and CDR2 from the germline V gene are MGHRA and YSYEKL. V dropped 3 bases and J dropped 5; count of bases not matched to a gene: 11. The CDR3 covers 16 residues. The CDR3 loop reads CASSQAIGQAGDTQYF. In nucleotides, the CDR3 is TGCGCCAGCAGCCAGGCTATCGGACAGGCGGGAGATACGCAGTATTTT.

This clone was seen only a few times. The CDR3 DNA reads as TGTGCCAGCAGCTTGGACGGCGGTGAGCAGTTCTTC. Protein: CASSLDGGEQFF. This sequence joins TRBV5-6 and TRBJ2-1; D not certain. The CDR3 totals 12 residues. The V gene's germline CDR1 is SGHDT and CDR2 YYEEEE. Trimming took 0 bases from V and 9 from J, leaving 7 bases between them.

The chain couples TRBV6-6 to TRBJ1-2; D is unresolved. Trimming cost V 2 bases and J 1 base, with 8 bases left between them. CDR1 and CDR2 from the germline V gene are MNHNY and SVGAGI (reference sequence). The CDR3 runs to 14 residues. The CDR3 is CASSYGPLNYGYTF. For the CDR3, the DNA is TGTGCCAGCAGTTACGGGCCACTTAACTATGGCTACACCTTC.

This clone has only one observation. J is TRBJ1-1 and V is TRBV7-3; D uncertain. Trimming took off 3 bases at V and 4 bases at J, with 9 bases between the two ends. Germline V gene data show CDR1 as SGHTA and CDR2 as FQGTGA. The CDR3 consists of 13 residues. The CDR3 region is CASSFAGVTEAFF. CDR3 DNA sequence: TGTGCCAGCAGCTTCGCCGGGGTCACTGAAGCTTTCTTT.